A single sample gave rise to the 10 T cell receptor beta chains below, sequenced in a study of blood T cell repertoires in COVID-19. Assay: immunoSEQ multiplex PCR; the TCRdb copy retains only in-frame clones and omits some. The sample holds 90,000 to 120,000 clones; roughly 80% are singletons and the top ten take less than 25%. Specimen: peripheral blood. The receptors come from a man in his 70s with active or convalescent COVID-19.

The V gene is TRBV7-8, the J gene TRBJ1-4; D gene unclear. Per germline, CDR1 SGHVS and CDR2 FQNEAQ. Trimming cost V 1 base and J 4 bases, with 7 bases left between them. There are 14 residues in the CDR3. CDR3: CASSLELGNEKLFF. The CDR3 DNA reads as TGTGCCAGCAGCTTAGAGCTCGGTAATGAAAAACTGTTTTTT.

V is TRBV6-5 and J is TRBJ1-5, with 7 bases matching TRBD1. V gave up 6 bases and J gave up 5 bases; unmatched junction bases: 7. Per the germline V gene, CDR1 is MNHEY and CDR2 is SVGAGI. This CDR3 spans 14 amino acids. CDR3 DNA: TGTGCCAGCAGCCCGGGACAGACAGATCAGCCCCAGCATTTT. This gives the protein CASSPGQTDQPQHF.

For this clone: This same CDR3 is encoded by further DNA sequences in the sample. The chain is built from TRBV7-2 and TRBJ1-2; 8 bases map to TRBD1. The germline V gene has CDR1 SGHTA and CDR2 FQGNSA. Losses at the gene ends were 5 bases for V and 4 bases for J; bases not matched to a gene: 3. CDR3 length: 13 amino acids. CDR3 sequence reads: CASSAGQGYGYTF. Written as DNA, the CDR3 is TGTGCCAGCAGCGCCGGACAGGGCTATGGCTACACCTTC. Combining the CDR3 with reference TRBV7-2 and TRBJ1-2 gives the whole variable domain GAGVSQSPSNKVTEKGKDVELRCDPISGHTALYWYRQSLGQGLEFLIYFQGNSAPDKSGLPSDRFSAERTGGSVSTLTIQRTQQEDSAVYLCASSAGQGYGYTFGSGTRLTVV.

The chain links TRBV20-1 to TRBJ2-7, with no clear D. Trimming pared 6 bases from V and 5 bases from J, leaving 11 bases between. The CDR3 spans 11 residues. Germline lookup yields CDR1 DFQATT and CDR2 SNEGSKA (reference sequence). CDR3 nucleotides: TGCAGTGCCCTAAAGCAACACGAGCAGTACTTC. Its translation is CSALKQHEQYF.

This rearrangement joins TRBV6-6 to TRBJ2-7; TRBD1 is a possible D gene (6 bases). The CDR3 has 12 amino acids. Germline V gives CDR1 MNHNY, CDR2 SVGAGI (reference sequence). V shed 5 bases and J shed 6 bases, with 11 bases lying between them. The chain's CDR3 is CASSQGRFEQYF. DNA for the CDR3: TGTGCCAGCAGTCAGGGGCGGTTCGAGCAGTACTTC.

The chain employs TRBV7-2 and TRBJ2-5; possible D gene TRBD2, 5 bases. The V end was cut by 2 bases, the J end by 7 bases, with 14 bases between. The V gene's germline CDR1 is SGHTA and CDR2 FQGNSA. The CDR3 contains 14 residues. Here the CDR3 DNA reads TGTGCCAGCAGCTTACAGGAGGTATCGGGGACCCAGTACTTC. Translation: CASSLQEVSGTQYF.

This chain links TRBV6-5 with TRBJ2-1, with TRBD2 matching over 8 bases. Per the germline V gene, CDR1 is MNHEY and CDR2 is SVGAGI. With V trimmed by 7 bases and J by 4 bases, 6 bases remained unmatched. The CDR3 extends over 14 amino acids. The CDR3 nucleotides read TGTGCCAGCACACCGGGACTAGGGTACAATGAGCAGTTCTTC. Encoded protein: CASTPGLGYNEQFF.

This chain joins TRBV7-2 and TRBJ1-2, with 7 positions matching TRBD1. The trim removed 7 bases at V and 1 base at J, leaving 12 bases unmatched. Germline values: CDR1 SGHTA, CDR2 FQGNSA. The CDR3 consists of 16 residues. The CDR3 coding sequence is TGTGCCAGCACCCATAGCCGGACAGGCATTAACTATGGCTACACCTTC. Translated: CASTHSRTGINYGYTF. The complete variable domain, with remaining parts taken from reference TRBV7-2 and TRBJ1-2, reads GAGVSQSPSNKVTEKGKDVELRCDPISGHTALYWYRQSLGQGLEFLIYFQGNSAPDKSGLPSDRFSAERTGGSVSTLTIQRTQQEDSAVYLCASTHSRTGINYGYTFGSGTRLTVV.

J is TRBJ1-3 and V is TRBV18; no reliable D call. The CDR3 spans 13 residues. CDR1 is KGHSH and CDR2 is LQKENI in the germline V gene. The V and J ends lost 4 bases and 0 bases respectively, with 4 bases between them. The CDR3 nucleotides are TGTGCCAGCTCACTGAGCTCTGGAAACACCATATATTTT. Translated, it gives CASSLSSGNTIYF.

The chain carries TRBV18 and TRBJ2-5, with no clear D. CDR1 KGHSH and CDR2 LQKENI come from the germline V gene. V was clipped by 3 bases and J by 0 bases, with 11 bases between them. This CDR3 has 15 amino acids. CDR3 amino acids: CASSPLDGDQETQYF. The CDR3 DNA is TGTGCCAGCTCACCCCTGGATGGAGACCAAGAGACCCAGTACTTC.